There are a few counts of the clone carrying this T cell receptor beta chain. The data originate from a study of T-cell memory formation after mild COVID-19. This CDR3 has 16 amino acids. Germline V gene data show CDR1 as SGHRS and CDR2 as YFSETQ. Trimming shortened V by 1 base and J by 6 bases, and 14 bases separated the two germline ends. Each CDR3 protein is one row after TCRdb ran MiXCR on the 5' RACE reads. The table lists some 350,000 distinct CDR3 sequences, about a sixth of them singletons. This chain joins TRBV5-1 and TRBJ1-6, with no clear D. This sequence was found in a young man who had mild COVID-19 (a few samples of this study predate the infection). Cell type and time point are not known. The sequenced material came from PBMCs or a T cell subset sorted from them (not recorded which). The CDR3: CASSLTPRRFNSPLHF. The CDR3 DNA sequence: TGCGCCAGCAGCTTGACTCCAAGACGCTTTAATTCACCCCTCCACTTT.